The present T cell receptor (beta chain) was sequenced within a study of cytotoxic CD8 clonotypes in ibrutinib-treated CLL. Across the whole study: Patients gave response samples after a median 12 months of treatment, range 6 to 36. General observations from the study: Clonality measured at baseline exceeded age-matched healthy donors, tracking circulating CD8+ T-cell counts. Elevated clonality accompanied ibrutinib response, with a return toward baseline values at progression.

With regard to this clone: The antigen is not known.

Sequencing was performed with immunoSEQ multiplex PCR; in TCRdb, only in-frame clones are kept and a portion is missing. The data show approximately 150,000 clones, 77% seen once. V lost 1 base to trimming and J lost 2 bases; unmatched junction nucleotides: 3. The CDR3 runs 15 residues. The germline CDR1 and CDR2 sequences are SGHVS and FQNEAQ. The chain links TRBV7-8 to TRBJ2-3, with 7 bases that match TRBD2. This clonotype originated in a human donor with chronic lymphocytic leukemia. The material sequenced was PBMCs, taken after 12 months of ibrutinib treatment. CDR3 loop: CASSLGRGVTDTQYF. The CDR3, as DNA: TGTGCCAGCAGCTTAGGTCGGGGGGTCACAGATACGCAGTATTTT.